One and the same sample provided the 27 T cell receptor beta chains below, sequenced in a study of quantifying T cell responses using KT2 cells. On the study more broadly: cDNA was made from DNase-treated RNA using alpha and beta constant primers.

Each cDNA got a UMI-containing oligo ligated at its 3' end. First-round PCR used around 4 cycles and beta primers RC1.1 and RC1.2 covering TRBC1 and TRBC2. TCRdb redid the calling of the UMI-ligation and nested PCR reads with MiXCR, one entry per CDR3 protein. The sample lists roughly 51,000 distinct CDR3 sequences, roughly an eighth occurring once. Sequenced: PBMCs spiked with cells of the T cell clone KT2. All receptors come from a human donor.

This clonotype was observed a handful of times. The chain carries TRBV14 and TRBJ1-3; D is ambiguous. The CDR3 has 16 amino acids. CDR1 SGHDN and CDR2 FVKESK come from the germline V gene. The V gene lost 0 bases and the J gene lost 0 bases, with 9 bases spanning the gap. CDR3 sequence: CASSQESRFSGNTIYF. The CDR3 DNA is TGTGCCAGCAGCCAAGAAAGTCGGTTCTCTGGAAACACCATATATTTT.

The gene calls are TRBV19 and TRBJ2-7, with D possibly being TRBD1 (6 bases). Germline CDR1 LNHDA, CDR2 SQIVND (reference sequence). This CDR3 region has 14 residues. Trimming shortened V by 3 bases and J by 4 bases, and 13 bases separated the two germline ends. In DNA form, the CDR3 reads TGTGCCAGTAGTATTGTGACAGGCGATTACGAGCAGTACTTC. This sequence encodes CASSIVTGDYEQYF.

This clonotype has at least ten counts. This chain uses TRBV11-3 with TRBJ1-1, with D perhaps matching TRBD1 (5 bases). CDR1 is SGHNT and CDR2 is YENEEA in the germline V gene. Trimming left V 5 bases short and J 1 base short, with 8 bases between. The CDR3 contains 13 residues. Here the CDR3 reads CASSQTANTEAFF. In DNA, the CDR3 is TGTGCCAGCAGCCAGACAGCGAACACTGAAGCTTTCTTT.

The chain couples TRBV5-4 to TRBJ2-1; 7 bases line up with TRBD1. Germline CDR1 is SGHNT and CDR2 is YYREEE (reference sequence). V lost 4 bases to trimming and J lost 8 bases; unmatched junction nucleotides: 9. CDR3 length: 14 residues. This CDR3 is CASSQAQGFDEQFF. CDR3 nucleotide sequence: TGTGCCAGCAGCCAGGCACAGGGGTTCGATGAGCAGTTCTTC.

The chain links TRBV18 to TRBJ2-7, with TRBD1 identical over 9 bases. Trimming took 3 bases from V and 3 from J; bases not matched to a gene: 6. The CDR3 has 15 amino acids. CDR1 is KGHSH, CDR2 LQKENI, per germline. CDR3 sequence reads: CASSPTGQGNYEQYF. In nucleotides, the CDR3 is TGTGCCAGCTCACCTACGGGACAGGGTAACTACGAGCAGTACTTC.

This sequence joins TRBV4-1 and TRBJ1-3; D is unclear. The V and J ends lost 2 bases and 4 bases respectively, with 3 bases between them. CDR1 is MGHRA, CDR2 YSYEKL, per germline. The CDR3 covers 12 residues. The CDR3 protein is CASSQIGNTIYF. CDR3 coding DNA: TGCGCCAGCAGCCAAATAGGAAACACCATATATTTT.

The gene calls are TRBV12-3 or TRBV12-4 and TRBJ2-1; D gene ambiguous. Trimming removed 4 bases at V and 10 bases at J, with 11 bases between. The CDR3 totals 12 residues. CDR3 sequence (DNA): TGTGCCAGCAGTTCGCGAACGCAAGAGCAGTTCTTC. Amino acids: CASSSRTQEQFF.

This clonotype occurred many times. The chain is built from TRBV12-3 or TRBV12-4 and TRBJ1-1, with a weak D call TRBD1 (5 bases). The V gene lost 4 bases and the J gene lost 2 bases, with 11 bases spanning the gap. The CDR3 sequence is 14 residues long. In nucleotides, the CDR3 is TGTGCCAGCAGTTGGCAGGGTCCAAACACTGAAGCTTTCTTT. It yields the protein CASSWQGPNTEAFF.

This clonotype showed up many times. This chain joins TRBV6-4 and TRBJ2-3, with 11 bases that match TRBD1. V lost 4 bases to trimming and J lost 4 bases; unmatched junction nucleotides: 1. Germline CDR1 MRHNA, CDR2 SNTAGT. This CDR3 is 14 amino acids long. For the CDR3, the DNA is TGTGCCAGCAGTGGGACAGGGGGCGCAGATACGCAGTATTTT. This sequence encodes CASSGTGGADTQYF.

The chain combines TRBV6-2 or TRBV6-3 with TRBJ1-2; D gene unclear. Germline V gene lookup returns CDR1 MNHEY and CDR2 SVGEGT. This CDR3 is built from 16 residues. The V gene lost 5 bases and the J gene lost 7 bases, with 23 bases spanning the gap. The CDR3 coding sequence is TGTGCCAGCAGTCGTTCGGGCCGCAGACTTACTAGTGGCTACACCTTC. It encodes CASSRSGRRLTSGYTF.

There are many counts of this clonotype. The J gene is TRBJ1-6, the V gene TRBV4-2; D remains ambiguous. This CDR3 contains 16 residues. Germline CDR1 LGHNA, CDR2 YNFKEQ. Trimming took off 0 bases at V and 2 bases at J, with 8 bases between the two ends. CDR3 protein: CASSQDILAYNSPLHF. CDR3 nucleotides: TGTGCCAGCAGCCAAGATATATTGGCCTATAATTCACCCCTCCACTTT.

J is TRBJ2-1 and V is TRBV4-2, with 9 bases lining up with TRBD2. The CDR3 is 19 amino acids. Germline-derived CDR1 and CDR2 are LGHNA and YNFKEQ. The V gene end was trimmed by 4 bases and the J gene end by 1 base; junction bases not matched to a gene: 14. CDR3 coding DNA: TGTGCCAGCAGCCTAACTCAGGGGCGGGGGGGCCGGTCCTACAATGAGCAGTTCTTC. It is translated as CASSLTQGRGGRSYNEQFF.

This clonotype was detected many times. This chain joins TRBV6-5 and TRBJ2-3; D is perhaps TRBD1 or TRBD2 (6 bases each). This CDR3 spans 15 amino acids. CDR1 is MNHEY and CDR2 is SVGAGI in the germline V gene. The V gene lost 5 bases and the J gene lost 0 bases, with 12 bases spanning the gap. Written as DNA, the CDR3 is TGTGCCAGCAGTCAAGGGGGGTGGAGCACAGATACGCAGTATTTT. It encodes CASSQGGWSTDTQYF.

This clonotype was seen more than once but under ten times. CDR3 nucleotide sequence: TGCGCCAGCAGCCAAGAGCTGAGGGGACCAGGCGGGCAGTTCTTC. Translation gives CASSQELRGPGGQFF. The rearrangement links TRBV4-1 to TRBJ2-1, with D tentatively TRBD1 or TRBD2 (5 bases each). V lost 0 bases and J lost 12, with 18 bases in between. Germline assignment: CDR1 MGHRA and CDR2 YSYEKL. This CDR3 region has 15 residues.

This clonotype appeared many times. This chain joins TRBV9 and TRBJ2-1; D is uncertain. The CDR3 totals 14 residues. Per the germline V gene, CDR1 is SGDLS and CDR2 is YYNGEE. Trimming stripped 0 bases from V and 6 bases from J, with 10 bases between. CDR3 sequence (DNA): TGTGCCAGCAGCGTAGGATGGGCATTCAATGAGCAGTTCTTC. It translates to CASSVGWAFNEQFF.

This chain links TRBV3-1 with TRBJ2-1; D not certain. In germline, CDR1 is LGHDT, CDR2 YNNKEL (reference sequence). This CDR3 spans 15 amino acids. Deletions cut 4 bases from V and 6 bases from J, with 16 bases between. The CDR3 spells CASSPEARPGNEQFF. CDR3 nucleotide sequence: TGTGCCAGCAGCCCCGAAGCCAGGCCAGGCAATGAGCAGTTCTTC.

This clonotype was counted ten times or more. J is TRBJ2-3 and V is TRBV30; TRBD1 or TRBD2 may be the D gene (5 bases each). This CDR3 spans 16 amino acids. With 1 base removed from V and 2 bases from J, the gap between germline ends came to 16 bases. The V gene's germline CDR1 is GTSNPN and CDR2 SVGIG (reference sequence). The CDR3 region has the DNA TGTGCCTGGAGTGAGGGGAGCGTCCGGCACACAGATACGCAGTATTTT. This gives the protein CAWSEGSVRHTDTQYF.

This clonotype has a handful of counts. This chain links TRBV5-1 with TRBJ2-7; D remains unclear. Per germline, CDR1 SGHRS and CDR2 YFSETQ. V was pared by 8 bases and J by 5 bases, with 17 bases between. The CDR3 contains 13 residues. CDR3: CASTKDPLDEQYF. CDR3 in DNA: TGCGCCAGTACTAAGGACCCTCTCGACGAGCAGTACTTC.

This clonotype has only a few counts. The chain employs TRBV4-1 and TRBJ2-7; D could derive from TRBD1 or TRBD2 (7 bases each). The CDR3 loop spans 13 amino acids. From germline, CDR1 is MGHRA and CDR2 YSYEKL. Trimming shortened V by 3 bases and J by 6 bases, and 12 bases separated the two germline ends. The CDR3 region has the DNA TGCGCCAGCAGCCATGCCAGGGGGGGCGAGCAGTACTTC. As protein: CASSHARGGEQYF.

This clonotype was seen many times. The chain has TRBV15 and TRBJ2-6; possible D gene TRBD1, 5 bases. This CDR3 contains 17 residues. Trimming removed 0 bases at V and 2 bases at J, with 11 bases between. Germline assignment: CDR1 LNHNV and CDR2 YYDKDF (reference sequence). CDR3 sequence reads: CATSRDLVGAGANVLTF. Written as DNA, the CDR3 is TGTGCCACCAGCAGAGATCTCGTAGGGGCTGGGGCCAACGTCCTGACTTTC.

The sample holds many counts of this clonotype. The chain carries TRBV12-5 and TRBJ1-4; unclear D gene. The CDR3 covers 11 residues. The V gene lost 1 base and the J gene lost 6 bases, with 0 bases spanning the gap. Germline assignment: CDR1 LGHNT and CDR2 FRNRAP. CDR3 nucleotides: TGTGCTAGTGGTTTGGATGAAAAACTGTTTTTT. Its protein product is CASGLDEKLFF.

This clonotype was counted a few times. The gene calls are TRBV12-3 or TRBV12-4 and TRBJ2-5; 7 nucleotides agree with TRBD2. The CDR3 runs 15 residues. The junction had 4 bases not matched to a gene; V was cut back by 3 bases and J by 0 bases. This CDR3 is CASSFSGHYQETQYF. In nucleotides, the CDR3 is TGTGCCAGCAGTTTTAGCGGGCACTACCAAGAGACCCAGTACTTC.

The chain uses TRBV4-1 and TRBJ2-1; D is perhaps TRBD1 (6 bases). The CDR3 runs to 12 residues. The ends were cut back, 3 bases at V and 8 bases at J, with 8 bases in the middle. Germline assignment: CDR1 MGHRA and CDR2 YSYEKL. The CDR3 reads CASSHNRDEQFF. For the CDR3, the DNA is TGCGCCAGCAGCCATAACAGGGATGAGCAGTTCTTC.

The chain couples TRBV3-1 to TRBJ1-5; D might be TRBD1 (6 bases). V lost 1 base to trimming and J lost 5 bases, with 9 bases between them. Per germline, CDR1 LGHDT and CDR2 YNNKEL (reference sequence). This CDR3 has 14 residues. The CDR3 region is CASSQGTADQPQHF. CDR3 DNA: TGTGCCAGCAGCCAAGGGACAGCAGATCAGCCCCAGCATTTT.

A few counts support this clonotype. The chain uses TRBV12-3 or TRBV12-4 and TRBJ2-7; TRBD2 aligns across 8 bases. The CDR3 sequence is 13 residues long. V was pared by 8 bases and J by 6 bases, with 9 bases of the junction left unmatched. The CDR3 DNA reads TGTGCCAGCTTAATAGCGGGACTCGGCGAGCAGTACTTC. Translating gives CASLIAGLGEQYF.

The gene calls are TRBV20-1 and TRBJ1-2, with 7 nucleotides matching TRBD1. CDR3 length: 14 amino acids. V dropped 5 bases and J dropped 8; count of bases not matched to a gene: 14. The germline CDR1 and CDR2 sequences are DFQATT and SNEGSKA (reference sequence). For the CDR3, the DNA is TGCAGTGCTTCCGATCCAGACAGGGCCGGAGGCTACACCTTC. This gives the protein CSASDPDRAGGYTF.

This clonotype was seen more than once but under ten times. J is TRBJ2-5 and V is TRBV4-3; D gene uncertain. Germline lookup yields CDR1 LGHNA and CDR2 YSLEER. Trimming left V 0 bases short and J 6 bases short, with 8 bases between. The CDR3 has 13 residues. The CDR3 spells CASSQEVRKTQYF. In DNA, the CDR3 is TGCGCCAGCAGCCAAGAGGTGCGGAAGACCCAGTACTTC.